These 2 T cell receptor beta chains share one sample of origin, sequenced in a study of CXCR3-negative and CXCR3-positive naive CD8 T cells. TRB cDNA was prepared as libraries by UMI-labeled 5' RACE. Using the 5' RACE reads, TCRdb records one entry per CDR3 protein without DNA. The sample is made up of under 9,500 distinct CDR3 sequences, and the top ten hold less than 1.5% of it. Sequencing input: naive CXCR3- CD8+ T cells from blood. Subset described: CD45RO-CCR7+CD27+CD95- naive CD8+ T cells lacking CXCR3 (TNR3-). All receptors come from a human donor in good health. Some clones in this sample may be carry-over from other donors' samples.

This clonotype is classed as medium-sized (0.01 to 0.1%) by frequency. The V gene is TRBV20-1, the J gene TRBJ2-1; TCRdb reports TRBD2, a call that lacks DNA to check it against. Germline values: CDR1 DFQATT, CDR2 SNEGSKA (reference sequence). CDR3 size: 13 residues. The CDR3: CSARASGRQEQFF.

The gene calls are TRBV5-4 and TRBJ2-5; TCRdb lists TRBD1, though no DNA is available to test this call. The CDR3 runs to 15 residues. CDR1 and CDR2 (germline): SGHNT, YYREEE (reference sequence). The CDR3: CASSEFTGGPGTQYF.